This TCR beta chain was observed in a study of radiotherapy plus CTLA-4 blockade in lung cancer. V was shortened by 6 bases and J by 1 base, with 10 bases between the two germline ends. The CDR3 is 12 amino acids. The germline gives CDR1 SQVTM, CDR2 ANQGSEA. Sequencing used immunoSEQ multiplex PCR; TCRdb keeps in-frame clones, though not all of them. The profile shows 90,000 to 100,000 clones, roughly 79% of them singletons. This clone has a single count. Here the sequenced sample was peripheral blood, taken from a patient treated with radiotherapy plus ipilimumab. The rearrangement links TRBV29-1 to TRBJ2-7, with D possibly being TRBD2 (7 bases). The TCR comes from a human donor with non-small cell lung cancer who had a partial response to radiotherapy plus ipilimumab. Some clones in this sample may be carry-over from other donors' samples. CDR3: CSVGGGSYEQYF. The DNA of the CDR3 is TGCAGCGTGGGAGGGGGGTCCTACGAGCAGTACTTC.